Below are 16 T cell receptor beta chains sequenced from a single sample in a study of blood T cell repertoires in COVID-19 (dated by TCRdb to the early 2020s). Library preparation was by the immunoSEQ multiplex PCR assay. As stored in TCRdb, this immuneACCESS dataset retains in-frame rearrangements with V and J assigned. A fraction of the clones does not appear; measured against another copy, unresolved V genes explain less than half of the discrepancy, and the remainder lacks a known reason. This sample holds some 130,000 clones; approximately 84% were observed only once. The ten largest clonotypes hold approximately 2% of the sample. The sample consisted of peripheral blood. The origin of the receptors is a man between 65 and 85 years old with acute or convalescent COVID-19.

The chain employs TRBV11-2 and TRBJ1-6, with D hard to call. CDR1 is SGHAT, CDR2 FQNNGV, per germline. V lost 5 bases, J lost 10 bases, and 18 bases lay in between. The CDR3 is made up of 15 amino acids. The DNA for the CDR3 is TGTGCCAGCAGCCGGAGGGTTAGTGCAGACTCACCCCTCCACTTT. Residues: CASSRRVSADSPLHF.

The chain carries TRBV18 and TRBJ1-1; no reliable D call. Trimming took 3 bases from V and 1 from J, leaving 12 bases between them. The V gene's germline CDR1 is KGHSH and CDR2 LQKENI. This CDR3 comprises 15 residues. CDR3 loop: CASSPAVQRNTEAFF. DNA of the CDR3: TGTGCCAGCTCACCGGCAGTACAGAGGAACACTGAAGCTTTCTTT.

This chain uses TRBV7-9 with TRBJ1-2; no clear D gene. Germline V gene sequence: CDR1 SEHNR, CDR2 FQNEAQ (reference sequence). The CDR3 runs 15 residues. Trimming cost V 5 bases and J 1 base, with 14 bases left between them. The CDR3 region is CASSHEGPLNYGYTF. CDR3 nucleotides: TGTGCCAGCAGCCATGAGGGCCCCCTTAACTATGGCTACACCTTC. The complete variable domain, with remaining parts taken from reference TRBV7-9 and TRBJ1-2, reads DTGVSQNPRHKITKRGQNVTFRCDPISEHNRLYWYRQTLGQGPEFLTYFQNEAQLEKSRLLSDRFSAERPKGSFSTLEIQRTEQGDSAMYLCASSHEGPLNYGYTFGSGTRLTVV.

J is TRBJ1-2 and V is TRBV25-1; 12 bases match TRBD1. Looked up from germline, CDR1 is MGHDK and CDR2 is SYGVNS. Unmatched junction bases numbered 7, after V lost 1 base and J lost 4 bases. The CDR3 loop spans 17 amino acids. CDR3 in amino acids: CASSEWGTGGAGYGYTF. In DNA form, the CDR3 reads TGTGCCAGCAGTGAATGGGGGACAGGGGGCGCGGGCTATGGCTACACCTTC.

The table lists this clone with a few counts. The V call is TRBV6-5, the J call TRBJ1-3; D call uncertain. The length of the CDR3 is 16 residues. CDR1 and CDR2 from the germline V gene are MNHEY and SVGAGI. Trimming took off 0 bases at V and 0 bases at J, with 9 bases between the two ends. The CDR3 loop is CASSYSSKSSGNTIYF. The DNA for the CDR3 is TGTGCCAGCAGTTACTCGTCGAAGAGCTCTGGAAACACCATATATTTT.

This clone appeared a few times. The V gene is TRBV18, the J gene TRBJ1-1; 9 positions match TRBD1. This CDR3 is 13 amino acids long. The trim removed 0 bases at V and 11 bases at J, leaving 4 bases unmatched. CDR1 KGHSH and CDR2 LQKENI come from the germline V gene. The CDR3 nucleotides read TGTGCCAGCTCACCACCCGGGACAGGGAGGGCTTTCTTT. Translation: CASSPPGTGRAFF.

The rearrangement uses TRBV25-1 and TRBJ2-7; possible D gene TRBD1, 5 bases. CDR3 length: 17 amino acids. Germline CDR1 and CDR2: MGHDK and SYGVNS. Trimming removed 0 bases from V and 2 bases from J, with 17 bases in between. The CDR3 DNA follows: TGTGCCAGCAGTGAATATATTCGCGGCAGGGTTACCTACGAGCAGTACTTC. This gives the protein CASSEYIRGRVTYEQYF.

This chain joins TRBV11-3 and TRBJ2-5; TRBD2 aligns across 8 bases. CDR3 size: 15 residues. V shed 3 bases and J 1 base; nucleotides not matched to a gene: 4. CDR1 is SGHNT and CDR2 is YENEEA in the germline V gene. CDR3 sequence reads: CASSFGGGTQETQYF. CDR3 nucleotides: TGTGCCAGCAGCTTCGGCGGGGGGACCCAAGAGACCCAGTACTTC.

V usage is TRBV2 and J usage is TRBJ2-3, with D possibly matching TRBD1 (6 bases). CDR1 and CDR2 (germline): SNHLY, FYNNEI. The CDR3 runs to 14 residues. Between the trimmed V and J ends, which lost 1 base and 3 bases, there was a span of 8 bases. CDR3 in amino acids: CASSEGGLTDTQYF. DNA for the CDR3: TGTGCCAGCAGTGAAGGGGGGCTAACAGATACGCAGTATTTT.

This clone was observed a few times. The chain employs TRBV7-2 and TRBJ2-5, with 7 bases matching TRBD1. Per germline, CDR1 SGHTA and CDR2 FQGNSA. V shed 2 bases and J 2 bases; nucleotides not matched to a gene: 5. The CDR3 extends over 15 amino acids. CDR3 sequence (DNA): TGTGCCAGCAGCTTACGTCCGACAGGGCAAGAGACCCAGTACTTC. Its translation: CASSLRPTGQETQYF. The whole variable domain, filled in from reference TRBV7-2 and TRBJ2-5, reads GAGVSQSPSNKVTEKGKDVELRCDPISGHTALYWYRQSLGQGLEFLIYFQGNSAPDKSGLPSDRFSAERTGGSVSTLTIQRTQQEDSAVYLCASSLRPTGQETQYFGPGTRLLVL.

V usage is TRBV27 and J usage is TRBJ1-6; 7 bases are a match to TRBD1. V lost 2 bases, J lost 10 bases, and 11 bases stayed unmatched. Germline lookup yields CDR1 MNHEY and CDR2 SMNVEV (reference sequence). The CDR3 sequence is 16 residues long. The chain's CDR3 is CASSLRIGTVYSPLHF. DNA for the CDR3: TGTGCCAGCAGTTTACGTATCGGGACAGTCTACTCACCCCTCCACTTT.

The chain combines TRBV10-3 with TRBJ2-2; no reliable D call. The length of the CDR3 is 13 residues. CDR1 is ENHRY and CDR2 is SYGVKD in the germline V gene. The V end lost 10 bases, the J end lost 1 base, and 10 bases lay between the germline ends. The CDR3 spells CASASGNTGELFF. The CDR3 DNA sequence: TGTGCCAGTGCGTCGGGGAACACCGGGGAGCTGTTTTTT.

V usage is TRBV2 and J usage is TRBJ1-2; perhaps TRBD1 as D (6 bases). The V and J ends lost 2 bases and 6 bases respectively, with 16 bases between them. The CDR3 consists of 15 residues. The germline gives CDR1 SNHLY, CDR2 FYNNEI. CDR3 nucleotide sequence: TGTGCCAGCAGTGAATATCCTAAAACAGGGCATGGCTACACCTTC. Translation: CASSEYPKTGHGYTF.

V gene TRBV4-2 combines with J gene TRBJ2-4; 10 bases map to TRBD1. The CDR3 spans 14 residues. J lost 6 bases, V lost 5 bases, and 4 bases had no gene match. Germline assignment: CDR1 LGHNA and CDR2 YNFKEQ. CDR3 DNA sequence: TGTGCCAGCAGCACCCGGACAGGGGGAAACATTCAGTACTTC. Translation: CASSTRTGGNIQYF.

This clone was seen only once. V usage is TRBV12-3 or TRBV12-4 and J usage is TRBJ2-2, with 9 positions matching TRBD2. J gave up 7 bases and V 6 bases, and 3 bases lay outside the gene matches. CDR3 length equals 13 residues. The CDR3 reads CASRAGGGGELFF. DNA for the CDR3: TGTGCCAGCAGAGCGGGGGGTGGCGGGGAGCTGTTTTTT.

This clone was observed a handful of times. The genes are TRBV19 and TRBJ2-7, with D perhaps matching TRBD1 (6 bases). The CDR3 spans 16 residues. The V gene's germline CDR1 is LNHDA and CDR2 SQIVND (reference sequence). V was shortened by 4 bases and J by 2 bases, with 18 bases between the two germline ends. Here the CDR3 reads CASSKGKDSTAYEQYF. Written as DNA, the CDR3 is TGTGCCAGTAGTAAAGGCAAGGACAGCACAGCCTACGAGCAGTACTTC.